This is a list of T cell receptor beta chains from one sample in a study of CD4+ T cells in melanoma. Sequencing used immunoSEQ multiplex PCR; TCRdb keeps in-frame clones, though not all of them. The repertoire holds 7,200 or so clones, with around 66% as singletons. The specimen sequenced was cells from a culture (not recorded whether cultured in vitro). All receptors come from a human donor with melanoma. Both conserved end residues are part of each CDR3. A D gene is named only where the DNA matches it firmly.

CDR3 protein: CASSPVMGEQYF; D gene: NA; V gene: TRBV27; J gene: TRBJ2-7
CDR3 protein: CSVALPVGYNEQFF; D gene: NA; V gene: TRBV29-1; J gene: TRBJ2-1
CDR3 protein: CASSEGSRYTDTQYF; D gene: NA; V gene: TRBV2; J gene: TRBJ2-3
CDR3 protein: CASSYSAGQETQYF; D gene: NA; V gene: TRBV6-5; J gene: TRBJ2-5
CDR3 protein: CASNPGGGAGETQYF; D gene: TRBD2; V gene: TRBV6-2/TRBV6-3; J gene: TRBJ2-5
CDR3 protein: CASSFETGELFF; D gene: NA; V gene: TRBV7-2; J gene: TRBJ2-2
CDR3 protein: CASRRGSPTGELFF; D gene: NA; V gene: TRBV27; J gene: TRBJ2-2
CDR3 protein: CATLGRGVETQYF; D gene: TRBD2; V gene: TRBV15; J gene: TRBJ2-5
CDR3 protein: CASRPTWWGGGSEQYF; D gene: NA; V gene: TRBV6-2/TRBV6-3; J gene: TRBJ2-7
CDR3 protein: CASIGLPSSDTQYF; D gene: NA; V gene: TRBV23-1; J gene: TRBJ2-3
CDR3 protein: CASSFLRSTGELFF; D gene: NA; V gene: TRBV7-2; J gene: TRBJ2-2
CDR3 protein: CASSPDGGNEKLFF; D gene: NA; V gene: TRBV3-1/TRBV3-2; J gene: TRBJ1-4
CDR3 protein: CASSLAGRRDQPQHF; D gene: NA; V gene: TRBV5-1; J gene: TRBJ1-5
CDR3 protein: CASSYGQAYEQYF; D gene: TRBD1; V gene: TRBV7-8; J gene: TRBJ2-7
CDR3 protein: CASGHTDTQYF; D gene: NA; V gene: TRBV11-2; J gene: TRBJ2-3
CDR3 protein: CASKPGTGFSEQYF; D gene: TRBD1; V gene: TRBV28; J gene: TRBJ2-7
CDR3 protein: CASSLVRVGTGELFF; D gene: NA; V gene: TRBV7-8; J gene: TRBJ2-2
CDR3 protein: CASSLALAGGEQYF; D gene: TRBD2; V gene: TRBV5-4; J gene: TRBJ2-7
CDR3 protein: CASSLGGGNTIYF; D gene: NA; V gene: TRBV11-2; J gene: TRBJ1-3
CDR3 protein: CASSPGTPGNTEAFF; D gene: NA; V gene: TRBV7-9; J gene: TRBJ1-1
CDR3 protein: CASSVDSGTPLHF; D gene: NA; V gene: TRBV9; J gene: TRBJ1-6
CDR3 protein: CASSTYNEQFF; D gene: NA; V gene: TRBV27; J gene: TRBJ2-1
CDR3 protein: CASSNGTGGYHNEQFF; D gene: TRBD1; V gene: TRBV7-7; J gene: TRBJ2-1
CDR3 protein: CASSLRRITEAFF; D gene: NA; V gene: TRBV27; J gene: TRBJ1-1
CDR3 protein: CASSLEQGGNF; D gene: NA; V gene: TRBV7-6; J gene: TRBJ2-5
CDR3 protein: CSGIRHTNEQFF; D gene: NA; V gene: TRBV29-1; J gene: TRBJ2-1
CDR3 protein: CASSYRQGAGSSYNEQFF; D gene: TRBD1; V gene: TRBV5-5; J gene: TRBJ2-1
CDR3 protein: CASKLRTGRGTEAFF; D gene: TRBD1; V gene: TRBV6-5; J gene: TRBJ1-1
CDR3 protein: CASQNTGNQPQHF; D gene: NA; V gene: TRBV19; J gene: TRBJ1-5
CDR3 protein: CASSTDRGAYEQYF; D gene: TRBD1; V gene: TRBV27; J gene: TRBJ2-7
CDR3 protein: CASMSWTEAFF; D gene: NA; V gene: TRBV6-5; J gene: TRBJ1-1
CDR3 protein: CASSPDRVSYEQYF; D gene: TRBD1; V gene: TRBV7-6; J gene: TRBJ2-7
CDR3 protein: CASSFPGQGETQYF; D gene: NA; V gene: TRBV11-2; J gene: TRBJ2-5
CDR3 protein: CASSQTPTSGGYNEQFF; D gene: TRBD2; V gene: TRBV7-6; J gene: TRBJ2-1
CDR3 protein: CASSDSSYYGYTF; D gene: NA; V gene: TRBV2; J gene: TRBJ1-2
CDR3 protein: CASSNRDRGGGNEQFF; D gene: TRBD1; V gene: TRBV7-3; J gene: TRBJ2-1
CDR3 protein: CASSQERGRGGRETQYF; D gene: TRBD2; V gene: TRBV3-1/TRBV3-2; J gene: TRBJ2-5
CDR3 protein: CASSSSGQIEAFF; D gene: NA; V gene: TRBV28; J gene: TRBJ1-1
CDR3 protein: CASSGWDTQYF; D gene: NA; V gene: TRBV2; J gene: TRBJ2-3
CDR3 protein: CATDRGNQPQHF; D gene: TRBD1; V gene: TRBV28; J gene: TRBJ1-5
CDR3 protein: CASSSTGAVGFF; D gene: TRBD1; V gene: TRBV7-9; J gene: TRBJ2-1
CDR3 protein: CASSSLYRESVLNTIYF; D gene: NA; V gene: TRBV5-5; J gene: TRBJ1-3
CDR3 protein: CASTPVEWGGYTF; D gene: NA; V gene: TRBV28; J gene: TRBJ1-2
CDR3 protein: CASSPGTGVTYEQYF; D gene: NA; V gene: TRBV27; J gene: TRBJ2-7
CDR3 protein: CASSLASVNTEAFF; D gene: NA; V gene: TRBV11-2; J gene: TRBJ1-1
CDR3 protein: CASSQDWGTGGADGYTF; D gene: TRBD1; V gene: TRBV4-1; J gene: TRBJ1-2
CDR3 protein: CASRPAGGGVAEAFF; D gene: NA; V gene: TRBV6-5; J gene: TRBJ1-1
CDR3 protein: CASSRGSSYEQYF; D gene: NA; V gene: TRBV9; J gene: TRBJ2-7
CDR3 protein: CASSIGGYLTEAFF; D gene: NA; V gene: TRBV19; J gene: TRBJ1-1
CDR3 protein: CASSSGRTNYGYTF; D gene: NA; V gene: TRBV27; J gene: TRBJ1-2
CDR3 protein: CASSPRTATNEKLFF; D gene: NA; V gene: TRBV18; J gene: TRBJ1-4